The rows below give T cell receptor beta chains drawn from one sample of a study of blood T cell repertoires in COVID-19. Sequenced by immunoSEQ multiplex PCR; TCRdb stores in-frame clones only, minus some. The repertoire has about 170,000 clones, about 85% of them found once; the top ten carry approximately 1.1%. The sample comprised peripheral blood. Receptor source: a man aged 60 to 69 who had recovered from COVID-19. CDR3s include the opening cysteine and the closing phenylalanine or tryptophan. Fields, in order: V gene, J gene, CDR3 protein.

v_call: TRBV10-3; j_call: TRBJ2-1; cdr3_aa: CATLRGEALEQFF
v_call: TRBV15; j_call: TRBJ2-7; cdr3_aa: CATSRRGSSYEQYF
v_call: TRBV7-8; j_call: TRBJ2-7; cdr3_aa: CASSRGQGGHEQYF
v_call: TRBV5-5; j_call: TRBJ2-5; cdr3_aa: CASSLVLWGVQETQYF
v_call: TRBV7-9; j_call: TRBJ2-5; cdr3_aa: CASSLALAGSETQYF
v_call: TRBV29-1; j_call: TRBJ2-7; cdr3_aa: CSVEEYGGWEQYF
v_call: TRBV5-1; j_call: TRBJ1-1; cdr3_aa: CASTPDRVAEAFF
v_call: TRBV5-4; j_call: TRBJ2-5; cdr3_aa: CASSNPGLAGGIATQETQYF
v_call: TRBV6-4; j_call: TRBJ2-3; cdr3_aa: CASSDFGGGGDTQYF
v_call: TRBV5-1; j_call: TRBJ2-3; cdr3_aa: CASSTEGQIPDTQYF
v_call: TRBV2; j_call: TRBJ1-4; cdr3_aa: CASSETESNEKLFF
v_call: TRBV30; j_call: TRBJ1-1; cdr3_aa: CAWGKGQFTEAFF
v_call: TRBV6-5; j_call: TRBJ2-7; cdr3_aa: CASSYWGQGREQYF
v_call: TRBV9; j_call: TRBJ2-3; cdr3_aa: CASSVGTGTDTQYF
v_call: TRBV19; j_call: TRBJ1-5; cdr3_aa: CASSTTSVRAQHF
v_call: TRBV6-6; j_call: TRBJ2-1; cdr3_aa: CASSDGSGGVNEQFF
v_call: TRBV9; j_call: TRBJ1-1; cdr3_aa: CASSPRTEAFF
v_call: TRBV6-4; j_call: TRBJ1-2; cdr3_aa: CASSVDEGSGYTF
v_call: TRBV3-1/TRBV3-2; j_call: TRBJ2-5; cdr3_aa: CASSPQGLDEGTQYF
v_call: TRBV3-1/TRBV3-2; j_call: TRBJ2-7; cdr3_aa: CASSQEGLAPLEQYF
v_call: TRBV9; j_call: TRBJ2-3; cdr3_aa: CASSVVPSPDTQYF
v_call: TRBV9; j_call: TRBJ2-1; cdr3_aa: CASSVGSGGARNEQFF
v_call: TRBV3-1/TRBV3-2; j_call: TRBJ1-1; cdr3_aa: CASSQERQALNTEAFF
v_call: TRBV6-2/TRBV6-3; j_call: TRBJ1-2; cdr3_aa: CASSPIPGTGLFYGYTF
v_call: TRBV19; j_call: TRBJ2-7; cdr3_aa: CASMGGQGPYEQYF
v_call: TRBV19; j_call: TRBJ1-3; cdr3_aa: CASSRQGASSGNTIYF
v_call: TRBV18; j_call: TRBJ2-1; cdr3_aa: CASSPSQGSSYNEQFF
v_call: TRBV7-2; j_call: TRBJ2-3; cdr3_aa: CASGSWGGADTQYF
v_call: TRBV10-3; j_call: TRBJ2-6; cdr3_aa: CAIKPSTGNSGANVLTF
v_call: TRBV5-6; j_call: TRBJ1-5; cdr3_aa: CASSVQGANQPQHF
v_call: TRBV6-1; j_call: TRBJ1-2; cdr3_aa: CAIREGTDYGYTF
v_call: TRBV10-3; j_call: TRBJ2-2; cdr3_aa: CAISTGDRGPGELFF
v_call: TRBV4-3; j_call: TRBJ2-6; cdr3_aa: CASSQDVGSGANVLTF
v_call: TRBV6-5; j_call: TRBJ1-1; cdr3_aa: CASSYLHYRGNTEAFF
v_call: TRBV18; j_call: TRBJ1-2; cdr3_aa: CASSPPGQGNYGYTF
v_call: TRBV3-1/TRBV3-2; j_call: TRBJ2-7; cdr3_aa: CASSRQGTYEQYF
v_call: TRBV2; j_call: TRBJ2-7; cdr3_aa: CASSEGDRKIYEQYF
v_call: TRBV19; j_call: TRBJ2-3; cdr3_aa: CATSAGRSTDTQYF
v_call: TRBV5-1; j_call: TRBJ2-3; cdr3_aa: CASSILAGDIDTQYF
v_call: TRBV6-5; j_call: TRBJ2-7; cdr3_aa: CASSYPTQGVYEQYF
v_call: TRBV19; j_call: TRBJ2-5; cdr3_aa: CASSTNRVQETQYF
v_call: TRBV19; j_call: TRBJ2-7; cdr3_aa: CASSIMGSYEQYF
v_call: TRBV21-1; j_call: TRBJ1-2; cdr3_aa: CASSKAWSYGYTF
v_call: TRBV5-1; j_call: TRBJ2-2; cdr3_aa: CASSRGSGGLPGELFF
v_call: TRBV30; j_call: TRBJ2-7; cdr3_aa: CAWSAGTGGGNEQYF
v_call: TRBV11-2; j_call: TRBJ2-7; cdr3_aa: CASSRQGDSYEQYF
v_call: TRBV19; j_call: TRBJ1-4; cdr3_aa: CASSILQENEKLFF
v_call: TRBV6-1; j_call: TRBJ1-5; cdr3_aa: CASSELDRVFQPQHF
v_call: TRBV14; j_call: TRBJ2-5; cdr3_aa: CASSPLYTQETQYF
v_call: TRBV6-2/TRBV6-3; j_call: TRBJ1-2; cdr3_aa: CASSYSEGPYGYTF
v_call: TRBV12-3/TRBV12-4; j_call: TRBJ1-4; cdr3_aa: CASKRQDEKLFF
v_call: TRBV7-3; j_call: TRBJ2-5; cdr3_aa: CASSLTGGGNQETQYF
v_call: TRBV12-3/TRBV12-4; j_call: TRBJ1-6; cdr3_aa: CASSLRENSPLHF
v_call: TRBV6-6; j_call: TRBJ2-5; cdr3_aa: CASSYTARTGEETQYF